A single sample is the source of the 14 T cell receptor beta chains below, sequenced in a study of blood T cell repertoires in COVID-19. TCRdb keeps only in-frame clones here, not all; method: immunoSEQ multiplex PCR. The table shows more than 45,000 clones, with about 89% occurring only once. Material for sequencing was peripheral blood. The receptors shown here come from a man between 65 and 85 years old with active COVID-19.

The chain employs TRBV5-6 and TRBJ2-2; a possible D gene is TRBD1 (6 bases). The CDR3 is 17 amino acids. Germline loops: CDR1 SGHDT, CDR2 YYEEEE. V was clipped by 2 bases and J by 0 bases, with 14 bases between them. CDR3 coding DNA: TGTGCCAGCAGCTTAGCAGGGGCTGCAGCGAACACCGGGGAGCTGTTTTTT. This gives the protein CASSLAGAAANTGELFF.

The chain combines TRBV7-2 with TRBJ2-3; D is possibly TRBD1 (6 bases). Germline loops: CDR1 SGHTA, CDR2 FQGNSA. The germline V and J ends were trimmed by 5 bases and 6 bases, with 18 bases remaining between them. The CDR3 sequence is 15 residues long. In DNA, the CDR3 is TGTGCCAGCAGCCCACCATCCAGGGGCGGGGATACGCAGTATTTT. Translated: CASSPPSRGGDTQYF.

The chain links TRBV2 to TRBJ1-5; 7 nucleotides line up with TRBD1. From germline, CDR1 is SNHLY and CDR2 FYNNEI. The CDR3 runs to 16 residues. V shed 6 bases and J 1 base; nucleotides not matched to a gene: 9. The CDR3 reads CASSQDRSVSNQPQHF. In DNA, the CDR3 is TGTGCCAGCAGCCAGGACAGGTCAGTGAGCAATCAGCCCCAGCATTTT.

A note on this clone: The sample holds other DNA sequences that translate to the same CDR3. The J gene is TRBJ1-5, the V gene TRBV30; 7 nucleotides line up with TRBD1. With 0 bases clipped from V and 4 bases from J, the junction kept 0 bases outside the gene matches. This CDR3 is built from 13 residues. Per germline, CDR1 GTSNPN and CDR2 SVGIG (reference sequence). Written as DNA, the CDR3 is TGTGCCTGGAGTGTGACAGGGAATCAGCCCCAGCATTTT. Amino acid sequence: CAWSVTGNQPQHF.

This clone has only a few counts. The rearrangement uses TRBV5-6 and TRBJ2-7; 7 bases fit TRBD1. The J segment lost 1 base and the V segment lost 3 bases, leaving 4 bases of the junction unmatched. CDR3 length: 14 residues. Germline V gene lookup returns CDR1 SGHDT and CDR2 YYEEEE. Here the CDR3 DNA reads TGTGCCAGCAGCTCGACAGGGAAATCCTACGAGCAGTACTTC. The encoded protein is CASSSTGKSYEQYF.

This chain uses TRBV5-5 with TRBJ1-6; tentative D call: TRBD1 (6 bases). Deletions cut 0 bases from V and 5 bases from J, with 12 bases between. The germline V gene has CDR1 SGHKS and CDR2 YYEKEE (reference sequence). CDR3 size: 16 residues. CDR3 in amino acids: CASSLAPDSNNSPLHF. The CDR3, as DNA: TGTGCCAGCAGCTTGGCCCCGGACAGCAATAATTCACCCCTCCACTTT.

The rearrangement joins TRBV12-3 or TRBV12-4 to TRBJ1-1; TRBD1 is a possible D gene (5 bases). The CDR3 runs to 12 residues. V lost 4 bases and J lost 8, with 11 bases in between. The CDR3 protein is CASSWGPSEAFF. CDR3 nucleotides: TGTGCCAGCAGTTGGGGCCCAAGCGAAGCTTTCTTT.

The V call is TRBV14, the J call TRBJ2-2, with D possibly being TRBD2 (5 bases). V was trimmed by 1 base and J by 1 base, leaving 10 bases between them. The CDR3 consists of 16 residues. CDR1 is SGHDN and CDR2 is FVKESK in the germline V gene. CDR3 amino acids: CASSQGAAVNTGELFF. Written as DNA, the CDR3 is TGTGCCAGCAGCCAAGGAGCGGCAGTGAACACCGGGGAGCTGTTTTTT. The full variable domain, rest sourced from reference TRBV14 and TRBJ2-2, is EAGVTQFPSHSVIEKGQTVTLRCDPISGHDNLYWYRRVMGKEIKFLLHFVKESKQDESGMPNNRFLAERTGGTYSTLKVQPAELEDSGVYFCASSQGAAVNTGELFFGEGSRLTVL.

This sequence joins TRBV5-1 and TRBJ1-2, with TRBD1 matching over 8 bases. V dropped 0 bases and J dropped 0; count of bases not matched to a gene: 4. In germline, CDR1 is SGHRS, CDR2 YFSETQ. CDR3 length: 16 amino acids. DNA of the CDR3: TGCGCCAGCAGCTTGGGGAGGACAGGGACTAACTATGGCTACACCTTC. Its protein product is CASSLGRTGTNYGYTF.

The V call is TRBV7-8, the J call TRBJ1-1; 9 bases are shared with TRBD1. Per the germline V gene, CDR1 is SGHVS and CDR2 is FQNEAQ. The ends lost 4 bases at V and 10 bases at J; junction bases unmatched: 7. The CDR3 totals 13 residues. CDR3: CASSSGQGWGAFF. The CDR3 DNA reads as TGTGCCAGCAGCTCAGGACAGGGGTGGGGAGCTTTCTTT.

There are a few counts of this clone. This rearrangement joins TRBV6-6 to TRBJ1-1, with D tentatively TRBD1 (6 bases). Germline V CDR1 and CDR2: MNHNY, SVGAGI (reference sequence). V lost 5 bases to trimming and J lost 3 bases, with 22 bases between them. The CDR3 covers 17 residues. CDR3 region: CASSRPGPRGSDTEAFF. The CDR3 DNA reads TGTGCCAGCAGTCGCCCGGGTCCCAGGGGATCGGACACTGAAGCTTTCTTT.

This clone has only one observation. The chain uses TRBV6-5 and TRBJ2-1; 9 bases agree with TRBD2. CDR3 length equals 14 residues. V shed 6 bases, J shed 2 bases, and the junction held 2 bases outside the gene matches. Germline V gene lookup returns CDR1 MNHEY and CDR2 SVGAGI. CDR3 protein: CASRAGGPYNEQFF. As DNA, the CDR3 is TGTGCCAGCAGAGCGGGGGGTCCCTACAATGAGCAGTTCTTC.

The J gene is TRBJ2-2, the V gene TRBV6-2 or TRBV6-3; TRBD2 matches at 13 bases. Trimming cost V 5 bases and J 4 bases; bases outside gene matches: 10. This CDR3 is 18 amino acids long. Germline V CDR1 and CDR2: MNHEY, SVGEGT. CDR3 sequence (DNA): TGTGCCAGCAGTACCGGACTAGCGGGGGCCCTAGCCACCGGGGAGCTGTTTTTT. Translated: CASSTGLAGALATGELFF.

J is TRBJ2-7 and V is TRBV5-4; 7 bases agree with TRBD1. V dropped 4 bases and J dropped 0; count of bases not matched to a gene: 4. The CDR3 is 14 residues long. CDR1 and CDR2 from the germline V gene are SGHNT and YYREEE (reference sequence). For the CDR3, the DNA is TGTGCCAGCAGCCCTGGGACAGCCTCCTACGAGCAGTACTTC. Translation gives CASSPGTASYEQYF.